This T cell receptor beta chain was documented in a study of blood T cell repertoires in COVID-19. The CDR3 extends over 13 amino acids. Per the germline V gene, CDR1 is SGHNT and CDR2 is YYREEE (reference sequence). V was cut by 2 bases and J by 4 bases, with 7 bases left in between. The data were produced by immunoSEQ multiplex PCR, yet TCRdb's version contains in-frame clones alone and is incomplete. The sample includes about 200,000 clones, about 88% of them seen just once. The chain couples TRBV5-4 to TRBJ1-5, with D maybe TRBD1 (5 bases). The sample comprised peripheral blood. This TCR came from a man aged 35 to 55 with active or convalescent COVID-19. CDR3 sequence (DNA): TGTGCCAGCAGCTTTGGGGGGAATCAGCCCCAGCATTTT. Translating it yields CASSFGGNQPQHF.